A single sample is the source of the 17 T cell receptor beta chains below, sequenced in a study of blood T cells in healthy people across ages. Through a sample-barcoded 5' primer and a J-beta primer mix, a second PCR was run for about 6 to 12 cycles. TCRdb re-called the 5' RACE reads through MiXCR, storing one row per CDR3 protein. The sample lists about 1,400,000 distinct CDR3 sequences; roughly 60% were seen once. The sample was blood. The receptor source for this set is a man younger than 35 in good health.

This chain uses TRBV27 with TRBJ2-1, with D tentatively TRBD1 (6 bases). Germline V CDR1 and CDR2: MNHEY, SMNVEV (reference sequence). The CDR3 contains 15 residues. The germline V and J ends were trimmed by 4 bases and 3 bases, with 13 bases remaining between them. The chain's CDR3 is CASSSGIQGYNEQFF. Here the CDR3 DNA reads TGTGCCAGCAGTTCAGGGATACAGGGCTACAATGAGCAGTTCTTC.

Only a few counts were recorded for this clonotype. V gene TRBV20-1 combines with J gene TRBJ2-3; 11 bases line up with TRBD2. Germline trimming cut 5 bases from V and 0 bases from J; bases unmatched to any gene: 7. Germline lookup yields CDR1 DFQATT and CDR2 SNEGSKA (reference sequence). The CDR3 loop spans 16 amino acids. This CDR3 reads CSAAPGLAASTDTQYF. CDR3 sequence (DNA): TGCAGTGCTGCTCCGGGACTAGCGGCGAGCACAGATACGCAGTATTTT.

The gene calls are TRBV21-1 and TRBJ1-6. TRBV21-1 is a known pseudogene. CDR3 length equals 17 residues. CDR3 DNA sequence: TGTGCCAGCAGCAAAGGAGGCTCCGACTCCTATAATTCACCCCTCCACTTT. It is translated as CASSKGGSDSYNSPLHF.

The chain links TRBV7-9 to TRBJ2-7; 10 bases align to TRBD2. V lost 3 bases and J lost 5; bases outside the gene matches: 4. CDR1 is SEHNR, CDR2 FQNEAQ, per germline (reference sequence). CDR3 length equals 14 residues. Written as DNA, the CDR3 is TGTGCCAGCAGCTTTAGCGGGGGGAGGAACGAGCAGTACTTC. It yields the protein CASSFSGGRNEQYF.

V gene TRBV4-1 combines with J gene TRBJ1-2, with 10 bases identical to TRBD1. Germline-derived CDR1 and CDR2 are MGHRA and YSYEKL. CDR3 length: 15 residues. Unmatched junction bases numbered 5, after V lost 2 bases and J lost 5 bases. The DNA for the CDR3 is TGCGCCAGCAGCCAACCGGGACAGGGGAGTTATGGCTACACCTTC. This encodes CASSQPGQGSYGYTF.

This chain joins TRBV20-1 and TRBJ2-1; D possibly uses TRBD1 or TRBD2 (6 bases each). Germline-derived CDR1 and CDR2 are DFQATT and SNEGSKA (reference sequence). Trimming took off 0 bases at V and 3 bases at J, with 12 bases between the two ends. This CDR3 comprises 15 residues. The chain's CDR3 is CSAREGGTNYNEQFF. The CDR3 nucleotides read TGCAGTGCTAGAGAAGGGGGGACGAACTACAATGAGCAGTTCTTC.

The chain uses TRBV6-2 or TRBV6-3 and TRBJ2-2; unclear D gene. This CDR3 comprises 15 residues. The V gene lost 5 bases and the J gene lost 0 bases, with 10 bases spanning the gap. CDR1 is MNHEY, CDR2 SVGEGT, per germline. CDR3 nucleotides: TGTGCCAGCAGTGACCCGCCCGCGAACACCGGGGAGCTGTTTTTT. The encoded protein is CASSDPPANTGELFF.

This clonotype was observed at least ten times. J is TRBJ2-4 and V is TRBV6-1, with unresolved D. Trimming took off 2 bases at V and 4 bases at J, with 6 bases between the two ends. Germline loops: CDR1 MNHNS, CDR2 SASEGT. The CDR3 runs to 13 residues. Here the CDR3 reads CASSEQEKNIQYF. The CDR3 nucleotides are TGTGCCAGCAGTGAACAGGAAAAAAACATTCAGTACTTC.

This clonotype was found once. CDR3 DNA: TGTGCCAGCATGCTTGGGGGGGGGAACACTGAAGCTTTCTTT. This encodes CASMLGGGNTEAFF. The chain couples TRBV11-2 to TRBJ1-1; D is possibly TRBD1 (5 bases). V was cut by 7 bases and J by 1 base, with 13 bases left in between. The CDR3 extends over 14 amino acids. The germline V gene encodes CDR1 SGHAT and CDR2 FQNNGV.

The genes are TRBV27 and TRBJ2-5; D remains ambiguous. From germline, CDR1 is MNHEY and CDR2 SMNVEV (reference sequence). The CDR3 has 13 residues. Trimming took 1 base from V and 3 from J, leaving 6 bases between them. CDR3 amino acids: CASSLLAKETQYF. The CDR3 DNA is TGTGCCAGCAGTTTATTGGCCAAAGAGACCCAGTACTTC.

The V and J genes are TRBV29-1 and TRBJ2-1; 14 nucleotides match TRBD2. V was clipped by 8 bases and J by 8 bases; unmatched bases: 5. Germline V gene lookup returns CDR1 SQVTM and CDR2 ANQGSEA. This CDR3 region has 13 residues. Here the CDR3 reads CSQGLAGVDEQFF. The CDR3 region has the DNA TGCAGCCAGGGACTAGCGGGAGTGGATGAGCAGTTCTTC.

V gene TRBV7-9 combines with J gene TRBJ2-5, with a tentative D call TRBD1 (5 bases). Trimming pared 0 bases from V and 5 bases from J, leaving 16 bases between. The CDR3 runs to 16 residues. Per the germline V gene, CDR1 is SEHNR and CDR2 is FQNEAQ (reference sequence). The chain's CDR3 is CASSLAPPRGGETQYF. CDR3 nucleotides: TGTGCCAGCAGCTTAGCCCCCCCTAGGGGTGGTGAGACCCAGTACTTC.

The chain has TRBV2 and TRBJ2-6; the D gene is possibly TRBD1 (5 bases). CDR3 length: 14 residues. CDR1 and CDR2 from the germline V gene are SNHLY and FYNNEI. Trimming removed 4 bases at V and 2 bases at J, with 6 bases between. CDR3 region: CASSAGPGANVLTF. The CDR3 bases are TGTGCCAGCAGTGCAGGGCCTGGGGCCAACGTCCTGACTTTC.

CDR3 in amino acids: CSARGQLPPSYGYTF. In DNA form, the CDR3 reads TGCAGTGCTAGAGGGCAGCTACCCCCTAGCTATGGCTACACCTTC. The chain links TRBV20-1 to TRBJ1-2, with unresolved D. Germline V lookup: CDR1 DFQATT, CDR2 SNEGSKA (reference sequence). V was shortened by 1 base and J by 4 bases, with 16 bases between the two germline ends. The CDR3 has 15 amino acids.

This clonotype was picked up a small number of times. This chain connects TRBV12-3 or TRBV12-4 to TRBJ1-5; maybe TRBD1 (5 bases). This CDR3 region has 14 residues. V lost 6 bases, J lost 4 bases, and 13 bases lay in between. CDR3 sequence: CASSLLGVNQPQHF. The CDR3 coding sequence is TGTGCCAGCAGCCTCCTGGGGGTAAATCAGCCCCAGCATTTT.

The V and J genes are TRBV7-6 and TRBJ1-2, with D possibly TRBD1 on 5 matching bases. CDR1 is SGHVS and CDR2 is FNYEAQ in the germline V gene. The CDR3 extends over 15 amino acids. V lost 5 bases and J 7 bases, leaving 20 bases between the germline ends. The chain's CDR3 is CASSALPPGLTGYTF. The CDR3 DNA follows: TGTGCCAGCAGCGCTTTGCCACCGGGACTCACTGGCTACACCTTC. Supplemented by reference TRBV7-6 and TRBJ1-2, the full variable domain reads GAGVSQSPRYKVTKRGQDVALRCDPISGHVSLYWYRQALGQGPEFLTYFNYEAQQDKSGLPNDRFSAERPEGSISTLTIQRTEQRDSAMYRCASSALPPGLTGYTFGSGTRLTVV.

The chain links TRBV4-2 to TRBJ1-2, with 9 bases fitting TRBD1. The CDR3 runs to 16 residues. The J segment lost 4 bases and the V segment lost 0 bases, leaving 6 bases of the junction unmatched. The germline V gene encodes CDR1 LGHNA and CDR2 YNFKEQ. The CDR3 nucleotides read TGTGCCAGCAGCCAAGATCGTACAGGGGGCGGCTATGGCTACACCTTC. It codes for CASSQDRTGGGYGYTF.